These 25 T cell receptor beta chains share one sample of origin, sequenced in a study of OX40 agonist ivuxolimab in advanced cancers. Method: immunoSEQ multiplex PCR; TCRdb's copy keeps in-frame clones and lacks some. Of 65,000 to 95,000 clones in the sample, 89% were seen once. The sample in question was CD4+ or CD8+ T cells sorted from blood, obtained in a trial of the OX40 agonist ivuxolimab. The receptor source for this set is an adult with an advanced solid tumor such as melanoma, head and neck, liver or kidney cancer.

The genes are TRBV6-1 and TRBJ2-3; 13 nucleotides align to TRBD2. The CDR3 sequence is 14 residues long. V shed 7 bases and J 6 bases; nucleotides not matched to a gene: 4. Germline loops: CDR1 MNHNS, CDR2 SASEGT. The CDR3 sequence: CASILAGGKDTQYF. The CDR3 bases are TGTGCCAGCATACTAGCGGGGGGGAAGGATACGCAGTATTTT.

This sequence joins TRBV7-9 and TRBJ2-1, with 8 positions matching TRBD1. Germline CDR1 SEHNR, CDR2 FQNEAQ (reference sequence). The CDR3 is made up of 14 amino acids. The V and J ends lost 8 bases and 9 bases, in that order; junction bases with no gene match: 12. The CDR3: CASRRQGRHAEQFF. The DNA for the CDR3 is TGTGCCAGCCGCCGACAGGGGAGGCACGCTGAGCAGTTCTTC.

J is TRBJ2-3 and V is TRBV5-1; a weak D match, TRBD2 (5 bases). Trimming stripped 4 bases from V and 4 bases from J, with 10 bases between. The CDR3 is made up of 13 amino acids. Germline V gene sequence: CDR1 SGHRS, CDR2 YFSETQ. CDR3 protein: CASSRDGADTQYF. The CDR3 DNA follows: TGCGCCAGCAGCCGGGATGGGGCAGATACGCAGTATTTT.

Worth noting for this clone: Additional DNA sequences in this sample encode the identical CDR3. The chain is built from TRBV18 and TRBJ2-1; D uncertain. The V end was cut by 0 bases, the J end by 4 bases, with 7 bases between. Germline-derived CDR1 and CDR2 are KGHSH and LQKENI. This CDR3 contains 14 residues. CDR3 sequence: CASSPPPLYNEQFF. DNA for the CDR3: TGTGCCAGCTCACCACCCCCATTATACAATGAGCAGTTCTTC.

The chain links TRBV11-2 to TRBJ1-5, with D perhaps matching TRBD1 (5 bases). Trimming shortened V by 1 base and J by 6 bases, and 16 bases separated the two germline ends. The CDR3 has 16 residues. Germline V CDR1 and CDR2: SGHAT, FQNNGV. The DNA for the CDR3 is TGTGCCAGCAGCTTAGGCCAGTCGGGGGTCGCTCAGCCCCAGCATTTT. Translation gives CASSLGQSGVAQPQHF. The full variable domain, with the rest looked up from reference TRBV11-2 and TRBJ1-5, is EAGVAQSPRYKIIEKRQSVAFWCNPISGHATLYWYQQILGQGPKLLIQFQNNGVVDDSQLPKDRFSAERLKGVDSTLKIQPAKLEDSAVYLCASSLGQSGVAQPQHFGDGTRLSIL.

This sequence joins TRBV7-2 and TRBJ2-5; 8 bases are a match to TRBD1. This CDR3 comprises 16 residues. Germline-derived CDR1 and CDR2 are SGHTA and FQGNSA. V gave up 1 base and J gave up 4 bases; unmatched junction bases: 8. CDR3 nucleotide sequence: TGTGCCAGCAGCTTAGATGGCAGGGGGCCAGCAGAGACCCAGTACTTC. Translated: CASSLDGRGPAETQYF.

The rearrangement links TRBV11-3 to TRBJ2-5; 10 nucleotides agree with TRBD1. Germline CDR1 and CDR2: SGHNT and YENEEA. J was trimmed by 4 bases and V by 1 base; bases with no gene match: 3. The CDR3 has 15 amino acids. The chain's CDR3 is CASSLGWTGGETQYF. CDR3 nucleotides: TGTGCCAGCAGCTTAGGTTGGACAGGGGGAGAGACCCAGTACTTC. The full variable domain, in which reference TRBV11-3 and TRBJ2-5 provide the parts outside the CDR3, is EAGVVQSPRYKIIEKKQPVAFWCNPISGHNTLYWYLQNLGQGPELLIRYENEEAVDDSQLPKDRFSAERLKGVDSTLKIQPAELGDSAVYLCASSLGWTGGETQYFGPGTRLLVL.

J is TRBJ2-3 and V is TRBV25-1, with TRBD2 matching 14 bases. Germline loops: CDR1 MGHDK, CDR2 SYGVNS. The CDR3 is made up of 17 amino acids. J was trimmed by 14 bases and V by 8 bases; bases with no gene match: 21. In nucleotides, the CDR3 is TGTGCCAGCGCCCAACACAAAACGGGACTAGCGGGAGCACGGCGGTATTTT. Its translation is CASAQHKTGLAGARRYF.

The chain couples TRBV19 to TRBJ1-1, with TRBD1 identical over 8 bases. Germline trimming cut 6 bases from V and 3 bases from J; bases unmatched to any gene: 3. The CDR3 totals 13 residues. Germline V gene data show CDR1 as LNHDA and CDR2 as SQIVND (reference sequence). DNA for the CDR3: TGTGCCAGTAGCCTGGACAGGGACACTGAAGCTTTCTTT. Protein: CASSLDRDTEAFF.

The CDR3 protein is CASSLDRVDGSGRSPWTDTQYF. CDR3 DNA sequence: TGCGCCAGCAGCTTGGACAGGGTGGACGGCAGCGGGAGGAGCCCATGGACAGATACGCAGTATTTT. V gene TRBV5-1 combines with J gene TRBJ2-3; TRBD2 agrees at 9 bases. The ends lost 0 bases at V and 3 bases at J; junction bases unmatched: 23. This CDR3 has 22 residues. Germline V gene sequence: CDR1 SGHRS, CDR2 YFSETQ.

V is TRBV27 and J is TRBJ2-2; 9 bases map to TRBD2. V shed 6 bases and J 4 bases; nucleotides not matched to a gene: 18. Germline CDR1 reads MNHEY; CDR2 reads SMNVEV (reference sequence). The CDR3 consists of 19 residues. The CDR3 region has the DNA TGTGCCAGCAGCTTTCGGTTAGGGGCGGGAGGGTTCAGCACCGGGGAGCTGTTTTTT. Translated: CASSFRLGAGGFSTGELFF.

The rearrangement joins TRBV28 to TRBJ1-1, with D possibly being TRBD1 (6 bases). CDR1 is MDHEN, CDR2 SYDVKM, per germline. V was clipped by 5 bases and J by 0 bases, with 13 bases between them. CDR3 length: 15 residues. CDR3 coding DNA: TGTGCCAGCAGTATATCAACAGGGCTGAACACTGAAGCTTTCTTT. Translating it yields CASSISTGLNTEAFF.

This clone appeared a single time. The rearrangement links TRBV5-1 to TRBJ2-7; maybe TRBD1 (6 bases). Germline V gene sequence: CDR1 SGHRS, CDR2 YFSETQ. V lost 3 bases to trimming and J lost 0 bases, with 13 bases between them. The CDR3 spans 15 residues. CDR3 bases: TGCGCCAGCAGCTGGGGCGGACAGAGCTCCTACGAGCAGTACTTC. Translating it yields CASSWGGQSSYEQYF.

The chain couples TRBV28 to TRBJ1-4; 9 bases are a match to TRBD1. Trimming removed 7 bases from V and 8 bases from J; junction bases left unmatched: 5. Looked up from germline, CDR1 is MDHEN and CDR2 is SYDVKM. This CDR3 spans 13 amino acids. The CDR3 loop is CASNGQGKEKLFF. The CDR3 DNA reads TGTGCCAGCAACGGACAGGGGAAGGAAAAACTGTTTTTT.

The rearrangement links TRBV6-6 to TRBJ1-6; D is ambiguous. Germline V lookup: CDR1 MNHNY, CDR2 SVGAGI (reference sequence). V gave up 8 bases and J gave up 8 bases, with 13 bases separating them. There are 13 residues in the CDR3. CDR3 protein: CASCVIGDSPLHF. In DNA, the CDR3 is TGTGCCAGCTGTGTGATTGGGGATTCACCCCTCCACTTT.

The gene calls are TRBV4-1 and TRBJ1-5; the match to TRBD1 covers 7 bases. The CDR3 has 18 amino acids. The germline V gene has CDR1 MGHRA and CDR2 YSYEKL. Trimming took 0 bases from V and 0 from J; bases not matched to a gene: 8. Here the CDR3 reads CASSQEVRGQTSNQPQHF. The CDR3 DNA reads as TGCGCCAGCAGCCAAGAGGTCCGGGGACAGACTAGCAATCAGCCCCAGCATTTT.

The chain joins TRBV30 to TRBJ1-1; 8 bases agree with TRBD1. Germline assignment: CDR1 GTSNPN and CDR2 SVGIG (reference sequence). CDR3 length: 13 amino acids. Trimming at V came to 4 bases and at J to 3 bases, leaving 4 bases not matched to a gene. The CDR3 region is CAWKDREDTEAFF. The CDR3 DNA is TGTGCCTGGAAGGACAGGGAGGACACTGAAGCTTTCTTT.

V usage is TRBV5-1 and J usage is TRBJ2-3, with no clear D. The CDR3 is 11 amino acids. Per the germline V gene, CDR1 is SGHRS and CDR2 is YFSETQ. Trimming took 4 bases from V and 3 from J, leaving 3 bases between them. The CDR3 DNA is TGCGCCAGCAGCGAGACAGATACGCAGTATTTT. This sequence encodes CASSETDTQYF.

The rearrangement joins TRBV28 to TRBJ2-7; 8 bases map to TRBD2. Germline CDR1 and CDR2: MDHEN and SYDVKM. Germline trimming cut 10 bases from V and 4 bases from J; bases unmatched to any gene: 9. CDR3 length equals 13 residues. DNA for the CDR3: TGTGCCACTTCCCGTCGGGAGGGGTACGAGCAGTACTTC. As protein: CATSRREGYEQYF.

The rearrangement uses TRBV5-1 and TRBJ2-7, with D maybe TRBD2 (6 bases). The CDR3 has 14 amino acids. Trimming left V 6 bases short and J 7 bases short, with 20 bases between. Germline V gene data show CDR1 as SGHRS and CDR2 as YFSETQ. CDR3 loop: CASTGGVPPSEQYF. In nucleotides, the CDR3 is TGCGCCAGCACCGGAGGGGTCCCACCCTCTGAGCAGTACTTC.

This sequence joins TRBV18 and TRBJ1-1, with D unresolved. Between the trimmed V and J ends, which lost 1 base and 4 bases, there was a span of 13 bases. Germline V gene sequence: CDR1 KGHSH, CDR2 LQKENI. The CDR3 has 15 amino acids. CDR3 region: CASSPQKGLITEAFF. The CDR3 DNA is TGTGCCAGCTCACCACAGAAAGGCTTGATCACTGAAGCTTTCTTT.

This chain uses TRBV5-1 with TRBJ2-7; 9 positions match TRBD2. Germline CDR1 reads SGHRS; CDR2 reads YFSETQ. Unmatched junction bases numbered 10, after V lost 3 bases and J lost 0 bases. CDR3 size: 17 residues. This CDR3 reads CASSSPRSGGYSYEQYF. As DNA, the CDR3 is TGCGCCAGCAGCTCCCCGCGTAGCGGGGGATACTCCTACGAGCAGTACTTC. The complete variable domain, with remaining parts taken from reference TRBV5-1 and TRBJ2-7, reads KAGVTQTPRYLIKTRGQQVTLSCSPISGHRSVSWYQQTPGQGLQFLFEYFSETQRNKGNFPGRFSGRQFSNSRSEMNVSTLELGDSALYLCASSSPRSGGYSYEQYFGPGTRLTVT.

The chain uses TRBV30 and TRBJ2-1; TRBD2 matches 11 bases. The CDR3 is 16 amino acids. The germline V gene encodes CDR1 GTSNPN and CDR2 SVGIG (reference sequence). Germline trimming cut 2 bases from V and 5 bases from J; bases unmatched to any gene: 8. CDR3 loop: CAWSIAGGPINNEQFF. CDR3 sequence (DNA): TGTGCCTGGAGTATAGCGGGAGGGCCCATAAACAATGAGCAGTTCTTC.

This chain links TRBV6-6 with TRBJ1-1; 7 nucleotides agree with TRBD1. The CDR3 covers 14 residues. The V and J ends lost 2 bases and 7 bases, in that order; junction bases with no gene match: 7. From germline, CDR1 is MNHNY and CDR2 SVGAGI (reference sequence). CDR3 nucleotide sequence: TGTGCCAGCAGTTACCCCCAGGGGGAGGTTGAAGCTTTCTTT. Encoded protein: CASSYPQGEVEAFF.

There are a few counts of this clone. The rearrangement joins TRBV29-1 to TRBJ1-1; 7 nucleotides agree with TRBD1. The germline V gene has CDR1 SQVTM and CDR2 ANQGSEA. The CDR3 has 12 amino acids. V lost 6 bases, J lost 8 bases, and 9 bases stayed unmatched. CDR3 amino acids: CSVVPTGREAFF. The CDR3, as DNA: TGCAGCGTGGTACCGACAGGGAGGGAAGCTTTCTTT.